This TCR beta chain was recorded in a study of blood T cell repertoires in COVID-19. Individuals aged about 18 to 90 years were recruited from about two dozen US areas. Cohorts were based on clinical histories the participants reported. Contact with a PCR-confirmed or clinician-diagnosed COVID-19 case occurred within 2 weeks of entry. Generated by immunoSEQ multiplex PCR, the TCRdb table keeps only in-frame clones and is missing some. The profile shows a few hundred thousand clones, more than 85% of them singletons. The clonotype was recovered from a woman aged 40 to 50 who had been exposed to COVID-19. The sample taken for sequencing was PBMCs or T cells enriched from blood (not recorded which).

For the CDR3, the DNA is TGTGCCAGCTCACCCGAGACAGGGCCTGGAAACACCATATATTTT. Its translation: CASSPETGPGNTIYF. This chain joins TRBV18 and TRBJ1-3; 7 bases map to TRBD1. The CDR3 loop spans 15 amino acids. Germline loops: CDR1 KGHSH, CDR2 LQKENI. Germline trimming cut 3 bases from V and 2 bases from J; bases unmatched to any gene: 4.